The next 5 T cell receptor beta chains were all read from a single sample in a study of shared clonotypes between healthy human individuals. Some clones are missing from TCRdb's copy, which holds only in-frame ones; the method was immunoSEQ multiplex PCR. The top ten hold roughly 1.5% of the sample, which has about a million clones, 65% to 75% seen once. The sequencing sample was made of memory CD4+ T cells sorted from blood. Subset specified: CD45RA-negative fraction. These receptors all come from a young man in good health.

V usage is TRBV27 and J usage is TRBJ2-3, with TRBD2 matching 12 bases. V shed 5 bases and J 2 bases; nucleotides not matched to a gene: 2. CDR1 and CDR2 from the germline V gene are MNHEY and SMNVEV (reference sequence). This CDR3 is built from 15 residues. CDR3 in DNA: TGTGCCAGCAGTCGACTAGCGGGAGCCACAGATACGCAGTATTTT. Protein sequence: CASSRLAGATDTQYF.

The gene calls are TRBV4-2 and TRBJ1-4, with a possible D match to TRBD1 (5 bases). Trimming pared 0 bases from V and 6 bases from J, leaving 8 bases between. CDR1 and CDR2 from the germline V gene are LGHNA and YNFKEQ. This CDR3 is built from 14 residues. The CDR3 DNA reads as TGTGCCAGCAGCCAAGACAGGGTCGATGAAAAACTGTTTTTT. Amino acid sequence: CASSQDRVDEKLFF.

This rearrangement joins TRBV6-6 to TRBJ2-3, with D possibly matching TRBD2 (7 bases). This CDR3 has 15 amino acids. The V gene lost 0 bases and the J gene lost 8 bases, with 15 bases spanning the gap. Per the germline V gene, CDR1 is MNHNY and CDR2 is SVGAGI (reference sequence). CDR3 in amino acids: CASSYSEGGIGTQYF. The CDR3 nucleotides are TGTGCCAGCAGTTACTCGGAGGGGGGGATAGGTACGCAGTATTTT.

This rearrangement joins TRBV30 to TRBJ2-7, with 7 bases matching TRBD2. The CDR3 length is 20 residues. After removal of 0 bases from V and 0 bases from J, the junction contained 20 bases not matched to a gene. Germline loops: CDR1 GTSNPN, CDR2 SVGIG (reference sequence). The CDR3 DNA reads TGTGCCTGGAGTGTTAGAGGGAGGGGCCTCACAAATTTCAGCTCCTACGAGCAGTACTTC. It translates to CAWSVRGRGLTNFSSYEQYF.

The chain recombines TRBV11-3 with TRBJ2-2, with TRBD2 as a possible D gene (5 bases). Germline loops: CDR1 SGHNT, CDR2 YENEEA. The CDR3 totals 15 residues. V was trimmed by 5 bases and J by 1 base, leaving 11 bases between them. The CDR3 DNA reads as TGTGCCAGCAGCCCTACCGGGAAGAACACCGGGGAGCTGTTTTTT. Translating it yields CASSPTGKNTGELFF.